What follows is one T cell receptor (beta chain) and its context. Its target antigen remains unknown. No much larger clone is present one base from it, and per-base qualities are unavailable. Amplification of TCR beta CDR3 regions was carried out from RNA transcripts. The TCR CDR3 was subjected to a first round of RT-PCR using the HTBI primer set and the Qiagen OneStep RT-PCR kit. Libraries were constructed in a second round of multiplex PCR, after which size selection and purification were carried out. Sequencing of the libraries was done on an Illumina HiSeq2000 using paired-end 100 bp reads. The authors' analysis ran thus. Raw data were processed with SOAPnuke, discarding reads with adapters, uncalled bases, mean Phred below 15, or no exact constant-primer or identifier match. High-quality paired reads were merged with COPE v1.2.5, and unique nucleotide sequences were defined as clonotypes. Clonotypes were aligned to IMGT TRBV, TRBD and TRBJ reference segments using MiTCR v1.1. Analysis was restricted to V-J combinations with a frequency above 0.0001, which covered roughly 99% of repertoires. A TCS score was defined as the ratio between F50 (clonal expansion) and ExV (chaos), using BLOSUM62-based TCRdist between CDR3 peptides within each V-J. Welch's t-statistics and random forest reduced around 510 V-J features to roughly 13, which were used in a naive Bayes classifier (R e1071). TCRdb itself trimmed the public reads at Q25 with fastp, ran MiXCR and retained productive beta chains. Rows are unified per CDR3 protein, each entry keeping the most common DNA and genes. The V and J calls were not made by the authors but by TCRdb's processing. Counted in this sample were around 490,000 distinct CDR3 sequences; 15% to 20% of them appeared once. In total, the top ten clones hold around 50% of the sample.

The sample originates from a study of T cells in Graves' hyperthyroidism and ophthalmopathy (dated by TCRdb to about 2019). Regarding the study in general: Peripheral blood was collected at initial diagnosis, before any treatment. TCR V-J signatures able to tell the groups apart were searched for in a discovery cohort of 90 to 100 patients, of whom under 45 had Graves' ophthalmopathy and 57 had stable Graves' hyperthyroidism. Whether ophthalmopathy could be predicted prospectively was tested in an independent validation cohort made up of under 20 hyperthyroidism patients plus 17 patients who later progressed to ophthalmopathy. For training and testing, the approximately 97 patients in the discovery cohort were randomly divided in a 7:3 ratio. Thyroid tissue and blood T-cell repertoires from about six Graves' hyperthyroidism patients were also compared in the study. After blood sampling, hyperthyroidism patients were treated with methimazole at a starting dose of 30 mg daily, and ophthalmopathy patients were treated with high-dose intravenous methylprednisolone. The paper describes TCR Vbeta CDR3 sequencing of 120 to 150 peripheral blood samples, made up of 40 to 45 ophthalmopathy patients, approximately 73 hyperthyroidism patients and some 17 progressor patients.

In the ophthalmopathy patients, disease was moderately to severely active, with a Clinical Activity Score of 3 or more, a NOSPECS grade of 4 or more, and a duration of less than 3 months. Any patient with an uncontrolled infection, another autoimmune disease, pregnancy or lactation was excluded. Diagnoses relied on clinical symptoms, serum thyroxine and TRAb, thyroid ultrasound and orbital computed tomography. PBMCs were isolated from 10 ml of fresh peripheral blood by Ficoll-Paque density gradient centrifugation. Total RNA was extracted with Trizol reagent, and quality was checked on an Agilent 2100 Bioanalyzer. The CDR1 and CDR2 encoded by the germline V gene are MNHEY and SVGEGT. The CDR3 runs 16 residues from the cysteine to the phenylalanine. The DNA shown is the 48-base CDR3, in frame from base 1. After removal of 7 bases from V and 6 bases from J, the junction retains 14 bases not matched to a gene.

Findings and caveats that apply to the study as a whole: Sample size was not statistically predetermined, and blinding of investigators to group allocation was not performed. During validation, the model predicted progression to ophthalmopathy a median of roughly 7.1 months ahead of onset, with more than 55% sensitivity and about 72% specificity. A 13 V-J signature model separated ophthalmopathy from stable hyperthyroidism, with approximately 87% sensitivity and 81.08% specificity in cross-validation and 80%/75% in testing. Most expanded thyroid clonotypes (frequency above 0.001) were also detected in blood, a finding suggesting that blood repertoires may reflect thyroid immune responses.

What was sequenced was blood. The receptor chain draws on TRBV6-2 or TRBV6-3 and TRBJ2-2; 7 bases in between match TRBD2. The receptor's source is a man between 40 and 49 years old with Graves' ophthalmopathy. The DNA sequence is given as TGTGCCAGCACACCGAGACTAGCAGAGGTCGCCGGGGAGCTGTTTTTT. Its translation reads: CASTPRLAEVAGELFF.